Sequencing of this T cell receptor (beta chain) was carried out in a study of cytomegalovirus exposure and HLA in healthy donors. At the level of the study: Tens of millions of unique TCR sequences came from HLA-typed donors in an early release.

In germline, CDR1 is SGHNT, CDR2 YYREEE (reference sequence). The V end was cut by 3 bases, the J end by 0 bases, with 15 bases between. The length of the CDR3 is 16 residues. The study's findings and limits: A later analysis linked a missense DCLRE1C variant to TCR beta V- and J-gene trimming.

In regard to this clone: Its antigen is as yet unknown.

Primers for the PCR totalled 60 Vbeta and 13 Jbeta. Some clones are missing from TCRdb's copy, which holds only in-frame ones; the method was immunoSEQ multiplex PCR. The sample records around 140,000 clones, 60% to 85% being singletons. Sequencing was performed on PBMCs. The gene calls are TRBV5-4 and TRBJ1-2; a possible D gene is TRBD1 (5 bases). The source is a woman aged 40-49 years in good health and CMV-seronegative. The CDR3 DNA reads TGTGCCAGCAGCTCAAGTGGGGGGTTAGCTAACTATGGCTACACCTTC. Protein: CASSSSGGLANYGYTF.